Listed here is a single TCR beta chain. The antigen it binds to is not known. No base quality information exists; no much larger clone differs at one position. Interpreted using the paper, the treatment or condition label stands for: roughly 19 received Ad26.COV2.S at low or high dose, single or two shots; about 5 received placebo; per-sample allocation not given. Repertoires of vaccine and placebo recipients were sequenced from samples collected on day 63 after the first injection. Between 29 July and 7 August 2020, Cohort 1b enrolled 25 adults aged 18-55 years at one site in Boston, USA. Ad26.COV2.S was a replication-incompetent adenovirus type 26 vector expressing a prefusion-stabilized SARS-CoV-2 spike protein from the original Wuhan strain. This entry belongs to a study of Ad26.COV2.S vaccination and SARS-CoV-2 variants (dated by TCRdb to about 2021). Some background on the complete study: Donors in the vaccine arm were drawn from COV1001, a multicentre, randomized, double-blind, placebo-controlled phase I-IIa trial testing Ad26.COV2.S in healthy adults. Ad26.COV2.S was administered intramuscularly at 5 x 10^10 or 1 x 10^11 viral particles, either as a single shot or as two shots given 56 days apart. Throughout the experiments and outcome assessment, investigators stayed blinded to trial group allocation. Participants in the trial were split at random into five groups of five each, receiving low-dose or high-dose Ad26.COV2.S once or twice, or else placebo on both occasions. A total of around 32 samples were included in the TCR-sequenced set, comprising roughly 19 Ad26.COV2.S vaccine recipients, 5 placebo recipients and 8 SARS-CoV-2 convalescent individuals. TCRbeta repertoire sequencing served as the tool for gauging how specific and how broad the SARS-CoV-2-reactive T cell receptors were following Ad26.COV2.S vaccination. What the study reported, not specific to this receptor: It was noted by the authors that total T cell responses may have been underestimated by the TCR breadth and depth analyses. Higher spike-specific TCR breadth was observed in Ad26.COV2.S recipients than in placebo recipients (P = 0.0014). Comparable non-spike TCR breadth was observed between vaccine and placebo recipients, consistent with only spike being contained in the vaccine. The study was not powered for comparison of responses between vaccine doses or regimens. After vaccination, substantial breadth of spike-specific CD8+ and CD4+ T cell responses was reported.

The immunoSEQ Assay was used to sequence TCRbeta CDR3 regions. After extraction, genomic DNA underwent amplification by bias-controlled multiplex PCR, followed by high-throughput sequencing. For the original study's pipeline: Collapsing and filtering of sequences were performed to quantify the absolute abundance of each unique TCRbeta CDR3 region. Usable DNA was measured by amplifying reference genes present in all nucleated cells, and TCRbeta template counts were normalized to that usable DNA to estimate T cell fraction. Repertoire TCRs were annotated as SARS-CoV-2-specific by exact matching of V gene, CDR3 amino acid sequence and J gene to a known reactive TCR set. The reference SARS-CoV-2 TCR set was derived from MIRA and filtered for enrichment in COVID-19-positive ImmuneCODE repertoires, a step that removed public or cross-reactive TCRs. Using the MIRA antigens, annotated TCRs were further analysed by specific ORF or by position within an ORF. Breadth was defined as the number of annotated unique rearrangements divided by the total number of unique productive rearrangements, and depth was defined as the summed frequency of the annotated unique rearrangements. Group comparisons of TCR breadth used two-sided Wilcoxon rank-sum tests. TCRdb's version of the immuneACCESS table is confined to in-frame rearrangements and falls short of the full clone set. An unresolved V gene accounts for under half of the shortfall where checked; the remainder is of unknown origin. V and J calls and clone size follow that table, whereas D and trimming were derived from the DNA. The sample has around 250,000 clones on record, 70% to 90% of them singletons. About 3.1% of the sample is in the top ten clones.

The V and J ends are trimmed by 4 bases and 2 bases, leaving 11 bases between them. Spanning cysteine to phenylalanine, the CDR3 consists of 14 amino acids. The entry retains the CDR3 DNA only, 42 bases that are in frame from base 1. Reading the germline V gene (reference sequence) gives CDR1 LNHDA and CDR2 SQIVND. The rearrangement combines TRBV19 with TRBJ1-1; the D gene lacks a confident call. The sequence derives from a person between 18 and 65 years old who received the Ad26.COV2.S COVID-19 vaccine or a placebo. Material: peripheral blood, obtained in a trial of Ad26.COV2.S vaccine versus placebo. This receptor has the CDR3 CASSKGRKNTEAFF. The nucleotide sequence reads as follows: TGTGCCAGTAGTAAGGGCAGAAAAAACACTGAAGCTTTCTTT.